This TCR beta chain was sequenced in a study of cytomegalovirus exposure and HLA in healthy donors. Concerning this clone itself: Its target is unknown.

In the PCR, 60 Vbeta and 13 Jbeta primers were used. Source study methods: A later analysis counted 80 million or so unique TCR beta chains, around 11 million shared. Assay used: immunoSEQ multiplex PCR; TCRdb lists only in-frame clones, some missing. V and J calls and clone size are given by that table; D and trimming were obtained from the DNA. The sample has 120,000 to 150,000 clones; over 65% are singletons. Findings and caveats of the study: Across HLA loci, a later analysis found differing TCR association rates, with DRB1 most and HLA-C fewest.

The sequence came from a woman younger than 45 in good health and CMV-seronegative. Sequencing input: PBMCs.

CDR3 protein: CAGYDQGMNTEAFF. The CDR3 coding sequence is TGTGCCGGCTACGACCAGGGTATGAACACTGAAGCTTTCTTT. This chain links TRBV6-1 with TRBJ1-1; D may be TRBD1 (5 bases). V was shortened by 11 bases and J by 0 bases, with 16 bases between the two germline ends. This CDR3 contains 14 residues. Germline assignment: CDR1 MNHNS and CDR2 SASEGT.